These T cell receptor beta chains were read from a single sample in a study of T cell repertoires in cytomegalovirus infection. MiXCR, run by TCRdb on the reads, gives a single entry per CDR3 protein. The sample has 510,000 or so distinct CDR3 sequences, approximately 26% seen once. The sequenced sample consisted of PBMCs. The origin of the receptors is a human donor in good health (CMV status not recorded). Some clones in this sample may be carry-over from other donors' samples. CDR3s include the opening cysteine and the closing phenylalanine or tryptophan. The order of the fields is CDR3 length, V gene, J gene, D gene, clone size, CDR3 protein, CDR3 DNA. A D gene is named only where the DNA matches it firmly. Clone size appears in some rows only: once, few, many, or a class for an expanded clone.

14	TRBV7-3	TRBJ2-1	NA	many	CASSFGSLGNEQFF	TGTGCCAGCAGCTTCGGTAGTCTAGGCAATGAGCAGTTCTTC
16	TRBV11-2	TRBJ2-1	TRBD2	NA	CASSLTGLAGYNEQFF	TGTGCCAGCAGCTTAACGGGACTAGCGGGATACAATGAGCAGTTCTTC
13	TRBV5-6	TRBJ2-3	TRBD1	NA	CASSQTGVDTQYF	TGTGCCAGCAGTCAGACAGGGGTTGATACGCAGTATTTT
13	TRBV5-4	TRBJ1-2	NA	NA	CASSFNRYYGYTF	TGTGCCAGCAGCTTTAACAGATACTATGGCTACACCTTC
14	TRBV29-1	TRBJ2-3	TRBD2	NA	CSSGLAGVSDTQYF	TGCAGCTCGGGACTAGCGGGAGTGTCAGATACGCAGTATTTT
15	TRBV12-3/TRBV12-4	TRBJ2-5	TRBD1	many	CASSPGQGWQETQYF	TGTGCCAGCAGCCCGGGACAGGGGTGGCAAGAGACCCAGTACTTC
14	TRBV5-4	TRBJ2-5	NA	NA	CASSLQDNQETQYF	TGTGCCAGCAGCTTGCAGGACAACCAAGAGACCCAGTACTTC
14	TRBV6-5	TRBJ2-5	NA	many	CASSYSWLSETQYF	TGTGCCAGCAGTTACTCATGGCTATCGGAGACCCAGTACTTC
16	TRBV2	TRBJ2-4	TRBD1	NA	CASSEEGAQAKNIQYF	TGTGCCAGCAGTGAAGAGGGGGCGCAAGCCAAAAACATTCAGTACTTC
14	TRBV7-6	TRBJ2-2	NA	NA	CASSLVTSTGELFF	TGTGCCAGCAGCTTAGTAACAAGCACCGGGGAGCTGTTTTTT
13	TRBV30	TRBJ2-1	NA	NA	CAWLIRGTNEQFF	TGTGCCTGGTTAATTAGGGGTACCAATGAGCAGTTCTTC
15	TRBV6-1	TRBJ2-2	TRBD1	NA	CASSEQPGGGGELFF	TGTGCCAGCAGTGAACAGCCAGGGGGTGGCGGGGAGCTGTTTTTT
15	TRBV5-8	TRBJ2-1	NA	NA	CASSSGDSSYNEQFF	TGTGCCAGCAGCTCCGGGGATAGCTCCTACAATGAGCAGTTCTTC
12	TRBV29-1	TRBJ1-5	NA	NA	CSVGQSNQPQHF	TGCAGCGTTGGACAGAGTAATCAGCCCCAGCATTTT
17	TRBV7-9	TRBJ2-2	NA	many	CASSLGAGSPNTGELFF	TGTGCCAGCAGCTTAGGTGCCGGGAGCCCGAACACCGGGGAGCTGTTTTTT
11	TRBV20-1	TRBJ2-3	NA	NA	CSRSGTDTQYF	TGCAGCAGGAGCGGCACAGATACGCAGTATTTT
16	TRBV12-3/TRBV12-4	TRBJ1-1	NA	NA	CGTVERMALLRTEAFF	TGTGGGACGGTGGAACGGATGGCACTGCTACGGACTGAAGCTTTCTTT
12	TRBV19	TRBJ1-3	NA	many	CASGYSGNTIYF	TGTGCCAGCGGGTACTCTGGAAACACCATATATTTT
16	TRBV7-9	TRBJ2-1	TRBD2	NA	CASSLGVSGSPNEQFF	TGTGCCAGCAGCTTAGGTGTTAGCGGGAGCCCCAATGAGCAGTTCTTC
15	TRBV6-1	TRBJ2-7	TRBD1	NA	CASRPRRGQSYEQYF	TGTGCCAGCAGACCCCGCCGGGGACAGTCCTACGAGCAGTACTTC
17	TRBV4-1	TRBJ2-7	TRBD2	NA	CASSQVRTSGNSYEQYF	TGCGCCAGCAGCCAAGTCAGGACTAGCGGGAACTCCTACGAGCAGTACTTC
14	TRBV7-9	TRBJ2-7	NA	many	CASSPWGARGEQYF	TGTGCCAGCAGCCCCTGGGGGGCACGAGGCGAGCAGTACTTC
15	TRBV10-3	TRBJ1-1	NA	many	CAIGKSNGGNTEAFF	TGTGCCATCGGAAAGTCAAACGGCGGGAACACTGAAGCTTTCTTT
18	TRBV12-3/TRBV12-4	TRBJ1-5	NA	many	CASSRARGQLYSNQPQHF	TGTGCCAGCAGCCGAGCGCGGGGGCAGCTCTATAGCAATCAGCCCCAGCATTTT
15	TRBV12-3/TRBV12-4	TRBJ2-2	NA	NA	CASSFGGGMPGELFF	TGTGCCAGCAGTTTTGGAGGGGGAATGCCCGGGGAGCTGTTTTTT
15	TRBV6-2/TRBV6-3	TRBJ2-7	NA	few	CASSRPGLVRYEQYF	TGTGCCAGCAGCCGTCCGGGACTTGTAAGGTACGAGCAGTACTTC
13	TRBV15	TRBJ2-1	NA	few	CATSRDLEGREFF	TGTGCCACCAGCAGAGATCTGGAGGGACGGGAGTTCTTC